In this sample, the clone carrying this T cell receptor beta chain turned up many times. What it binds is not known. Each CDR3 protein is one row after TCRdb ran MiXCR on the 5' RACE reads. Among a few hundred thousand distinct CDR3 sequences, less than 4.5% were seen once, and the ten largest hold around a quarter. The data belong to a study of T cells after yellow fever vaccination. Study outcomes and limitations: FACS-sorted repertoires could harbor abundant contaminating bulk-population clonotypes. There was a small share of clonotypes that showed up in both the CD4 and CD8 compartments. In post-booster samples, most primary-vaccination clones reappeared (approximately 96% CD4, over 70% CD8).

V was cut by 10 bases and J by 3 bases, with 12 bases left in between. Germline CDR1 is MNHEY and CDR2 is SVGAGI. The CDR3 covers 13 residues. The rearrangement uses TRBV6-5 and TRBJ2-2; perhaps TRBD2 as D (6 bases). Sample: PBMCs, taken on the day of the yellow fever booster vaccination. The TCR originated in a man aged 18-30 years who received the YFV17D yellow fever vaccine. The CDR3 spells CATRRDYTGELFF. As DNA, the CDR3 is TGTGCCACCCGCCGGGACTACACCGGGGAGCTGTTTTTT.